Listed here is a single TCR beta chain. Antigen specificity is unknown. The read finishes 3 residues shy of the CDR3 end, and the germline J gene is used to complete it. CDR1 is DFQATT, CDR2 SNEGSKA, per germline (reference sequence). Trimming took off 1 base at V and 4 bases at J, with 20 bases between the two ends. CDR3 length equals 16 residues. This sample was included in a study of T cells in women clearing cervical HPV infection. At the level of the study: Controls were women whose single incident HPV16 infection cleared within 12 months without precancer or cancer. Controls gave blood once infection was undetectable; cases at lesion identification.

Some clones are missing from TCRdb's copy, which holds only in-frame ones; the method was immunoSEQ multiplex PCR. Its listing shows roughly 30,000 clones. Study findings and constraints: Repertoire richness, not evenness, was significantly elevated in CIN3+ cases versus controls. TRBV6-7 abundance was lower in cases than controls (0.11% versus 0.16%).

This receptor was taken from a woman between 18 and 70 years old with a cervical HPV16 infection that either progressed to CIN3+ or cleared (not recorded which). Sequencing was performed on blood buffy coat. The chain carries TRBV20-1 and TRBJ2-7; D is perhaps TRBD1 (6 bases). CDR3 DNA, as far as it was read: TGCAGTGCTAGAGGCCTTGGACAGAAAACCATATACGAG. Its protein product is CSARGLGQKTIYE. The entire CDR3 sequence reads CSARGLGQKTIYEQYF.